The 27 T cell receptor beta chains below were found in one sample sequenced in a study of cytomegalovirus exposure and HLA in healthy donors. PCR was performed using 60 Vbeta and 13 Jbeta primers. Sequencing used immunoSEQ multiplex PCR; TCRdb keeps in-frame clones, though not all of them. The table records some 120,000 clones, approximately 80% of them present only once. The specimen sequenced was PBMCs. The source of these receptors is a middle-aged man in good health and CMV-seronegative.

The chain employs TRBV10-3 and TRBJ2-3, with a possible D match to TRBD1 (7 bases). This CDR3 has 15 residues. The V gene lost 4 bases and the J gene lost 1 base, with 12 bases spanning the gap. Looked up from germline, CDR1 is ENHRY and CDR2 is SYGVKD. CDR3: CAISGTGGGTDTQYF. In nucleotides, the CDR3 is TGTGCCATCAGTGGGACAGGAGGGGGCACAGATACGCAGTATTTT.

This clone was observed a handful of times. The chain joins TRBV6-1 to TRBJ1-5, with unresolved D. Trimming took 2 bases from V and 6 from J, leaving 14 bases between them. This CDR3 is 15 amino acids long. Germline assignment: CDR1 MNHNS and CDR2 SASEGT. The chain's CDR3 is CASSEMEAHGQPQHF. CDR3 DNA: TGTGCCAGCAGTGAAATGGAGGCCCACGGTCAGCCCCAGCATTTT.

Many counts were recorded for this clone. The same CDR3 also results from other DNA sequences found in this sample. V gene TRBV9 combines with J gene TRBJ2-5; weak D call: TRBD2 (6 bases). The CDR3 runs 14 residues. Trimming took off 3 bases at V and 5 bases at J, with 14 bases between the two ends. Germline V gives CDR1 SGDLS, CDR2 YYNGEE. This CDR3 reads CASSATTGGETQYF. CDR3 nucleotide sequence: TGTGCCAGCAGCGCGACAACCGGAGGGGAGACCCAGTACTTC.

The CDR3 DNA reads TGTGCCAGCAGCCGGGACAGGGGAGAAAAACTGTTTTTT. Amino acids: CASSRDRGEKLFF. V gene TRBV6-5 combines with J gene TRBJ1-4; the match to TRBD1 covers 10 bases. The CDR3 consists of 13 residues. V trimming: 6 bases; J trimming: 8 bases; junction bases outside the gene matches: 3. Per the germline V gene, CDR1 is MNHEY and CDR2 is SVGAGI.

The V and J genes are TRBV7-9 and TRBJ1-4; 8 nucleotides agree with TRBD1. The J segment lost 7 bases and the V segment lost 6 bases, leaving 7 bases of the junction unmatched. This CDR3 is built from 14 residues. The germline V gene encodes CDR1 SEHNR and CDR2 FQNEAQ (reference sequence). The CDR3 bases are TGTGCCAGCAGTCCCGGGACAGGAGGTGAAAAACTGTTTTTT. Protein product: CASSPGTGGEKLFF.

This clone was counted once. As DNA, the CDR3 is TGTGCCAGCAGCTTATGGACCCGGGGTCTGCGCATTGACAATGAGCAGTTCTTC. Translated: CASSLWTRGLRIDNEQFF. The rearrangement links TRBV7-2 to TRBJ2-1; a possible D gene is TRBD2 (5 bases). V was shortened by 2 bases and J by 5 bases, with 22 bases between the two germline ends. CDR1 and CDR2 from the germline V gene are SGHTA and FQGNSA. This CDR3 comprises 18 residues.

This rearrangement joins TRBV28 to TRBJ2-7; 8 positions match TRBD1. This CDR3 is built from 15 residues. CDR1 is MDHEN and CDR2 is SYDVKM in the germline V gene. The junction had 7 bases not matched to a gene; V was cut back by 4 bases and J by 2 bases. The CDR3 protein is CASSSVSTGAYEQYF. As DNA, the CDR3 is TGTGCCAGCAGTTCCGTATCGACAGGGGCCTACGAGCAGTACTTC.

The rearrangement uses TRBV6-5 and TRBJ1-1; weak D call: TRBD1 (6 bases). The CDR3 is 14 residues long. V was pared by 2 bases and J by 1 base, with 8 bases between. The germline V gene has CDR1 MNHEY and CDR2 SVGAGI. The CDR3, as DNA: TGTGCCAGCAGTTACCCAGGGGCGAACACTGAAGCTTTCTTT. Its translation is CASSYPGANTEAFF.

The chain joins TRBV6-1 to TRBJ2-5; D is uncertain. Germline values: CDR1 MNHNS, CDR2 SASEGT. The CDR3 is made up of 11 amino acids. V was pared by 1 base and J by 10 bases, with 7 bases between. DNA of the CDR3: TGTGCCAGCAGTGAAGGACACGGCCAGTACTTC. Amino acids: CASSEGHGQYF.

The rearrangement links TRBV6-5 to TRBJ2-1; 9 bases map to TRBD2. J gave up 10 bases and V 2 bases, and 3 bases lay outside the gene matches. CDR3 size: 13 residues. The V gene's germline CDR1 is MNHEY and CDR2 SVGAGI. The CDR3 is CASSYGAGGEQFF. For the CDR3, the DNA is TGTGCCAGCAGTTACGGGGCGGGAGGGGAGCAGTTCTTC.

The gene calls are TRBV28 and TRBJ2-2; TRBD1 matches at 8 bases. CDR3 length equals 15 residues. CDR1 and CDR2 (germline): MDHEN, SYDVKM. The ends lost 2 bases at V and 1 base at J; junction bases unmatched: 0. The CDR3 is CASSLGTGNTGELFF. The CDR3 DNA is TGTGCCAGCAGTTTAGGGACAGGGAACACCGGGGAGCTGTTTTTT.

Only a few counts were recorded for this clone. This sequence joins TRBV6-5 and TRBJ2-4; D is possibly TRBD2 (5 bases). Trimming left V 0 bases short and J 7 bases short, with 7 bases between. Germline V gene data show CDR1 as MNHEY and CDR2 as SVGAGI. The CDR3 has 13 residues. The CDR3 is CASSYSPGNIQYF. Written as DNA, the CDR3 is TGTGCCAGCAGTTACTCCCCGGGGAACATTCAGTACTTC.

This clone was observed once. This rearrangement joins TRBV10-3 to TRBJ2-5; TRBD1 matches 8 bases. The length of the CDR3 is 12 residues. The J segment lost 6 bases and the V segment lost 10 bases, leaving 7 bases of the junction unmatched. Germline V CDR1 and CDR2: ENHRY, SYGVKD. The CDR3 nucleotides are TGTGCCACCTCGACAGGGGAGAAGACCCAGTACTTC. Its translation: CATSTGEKTQYF.

This clone was found a few times. The V gene is TRBV5-4, the J gene TRBJ2-1; the match to TRBD1 covers 9 bases. The germline gives CDR1 SGHNT, CDR2 YYREEE (reference sequence). V lost 4 bases, J lost 11 bases, and 7 bases stayed unmatched. This CDR3 comprises 13 residues. The CDR3 nucleotides are TGTGCCAGCAGCAAACTCGGACAGGGGAAGCAGTTCTTC. Protein product: CASSKLGQGKQFF.

This chain joins TRBV28 and TRBJ1-5; 9 nucleotides match TRBD1. The CDR3 sequence is 17 residues long. Trimming cost V 1 base and J 4 bases; bases outside gene matches: 8. In germline, CDR1 is MDHEN, CDR2 SYDVKM. The chain's CDR3 is CASSLFPGTGRNQPQHF. CDR3 DNA sequence: TGTGCCAGCAGTTTATTCCCCGGGACAGGGCGAAATCAGCCCCAGCATTTT.

The chain employs TRBV4-1 and TRBJ2-5; TRBD2 matches 10 bases. Matching the DNA end better, TRBJ2-7 makes the J call doubtful. This CDR3 region has 15 residues. CDR1 MGHRA and CDR2 YSYEKL come from the germline V gene. In nucleotides, the CDR3 is TGCGCCAGCAGCCAAGTACTAGCGGGGCCCTACGAGCAGTACTTC. It specifies CASSQVLAGPYEQYF.

The chain carries TRBV30 and TRBJ1-1; weak D call: TRBD1 (6 bases). Germline V CDR1 and CDR2: GTSNPN, SVGIG (reference sequence). The CDR3 covers 14 residues. Trimming removed 2 bases from V and 0 bases from J, with 10 bases in between. The CDR3 is CAWSSGQLNTEAFF. The DNA for the CDR3 is TGTGCCTGGAGTAGCGGACAGTTGAACACTGAAGCTTTCTTT.

V and J are TRBV7-9 and TRBJ2-3, with TRBD1 identical over 8 bases. Germline V lookup: CDR1 SEHNR, CDR2 FQNEAQ (reference sequence). Germline trimming cut 7 bases from V and 2 bases from J; bases unmatched to any gene: 11. The CDR3 sequence is 16 residues long. The CDR3 here is CASNNMGQDITDTQYF. DNA of the CDR3: TGTGCCAGCAATAATATGGGACAGGACATCACAGATACGCAGTATTTT.

The J gene is TRBJ2-2, the V gene TRBV19; 7 bases match TRBD1. This CDR3 spans 15 amino acids. The germline gives CDR1 LNHDA, CDR2 SQIVND (reference sequence). Germline trimming cut 5 bases from V and 1 base from J; bases unmatched to any gene: 4. Here the CDR3 reads CASSSDRRNTGELFF. CDR3 coding DNA: TGTGCCAGTAGTTCGGACAGGAGGAACACCGGGGAGCTGTTTTTT.

The rearrangement uses TRBV5-1 and TRBJ1-4, with 9 bases aligning to TRBD1. Germline assignment: CDR1 SGHRS and CDR2 YFSETQ. V dropped 4 bases and J dropped 3; count of bases not matched to a gene: 4. The CDR3 covers 15 residues. The CDR3 loop is CASSRQGDSNEKLFF. DNA of the CDR3: TGCGCCAGCAGCCGACAGGGGGATTCTAATGAAAAACTGTTTTTT.

This chain joins TRBV7-2 and TRBJ2-3; D remains unclear. V was pared by 4 bases and J by 1 base, with 6 bases between. Looked up from germline, CDR1 is SGHTA and CDR2 is FQGNSA. The CDR3 length is 13 residues. In nucleotides, the CDR3 is TGTGCCAGCAGCTCCCCGGGCACAGATACGCAGTATTTT. It is translated as CASSSPGTDTQYF.

J is TRBJ1-5 and V is TRBV19; D might be TRBD1 (6 bases). Germline values: CDR1 LNHDA, CDR2 SQIVND (reference sequence). The CDR3 is 15 residues long. V shed 6 bases and J shed 2 bases, with 14 bases lying between them. CDR3: CASSSQGGGNQPQHF. The CDR3 coding sequence is TGTGCCAGTAGCTCACAGGGTGGGGGCAATCAGCCCCAGCATTTT.

The chain recombines TRBV7-2 with TRBJ2-7; no clear D gene. Per germline, CDR1 SGHTA and CDR2 FQGNSA. The CDR3 extends over 14 amino acids. V gave up 1 base and J gave up 2 bases, with 9 bases separating them. The CDR3 spells CASSLEGGAYEQYF. CDR3 in DNA: TGTGCCAGCAGCTTAGAAGGCGGCGCCTACGAGCAGTACTTC.

The gene calls are TRBV27 and TRBJ2-1; a weak D match, TRBD2 (6 bases). The germline CDR1 and CDR2 sequences are MNHEY and SMNVEV (reference sequence). The V and J ends lost 5 bases and 4 bases respectively, with 15 bases between them. This CDR3 is 15 amino acids long. The CDR3 is CASSPPGLPYNEQFF. In nucleotides, the CDR3 is TGTGCCAGCAGTCCTCCGGGACTCCCATACAATGAGCAGTTCTTC.

This sequence joins TRBV9 and TRBJ2-3; D may be TRBD2 (5 bases). V lost 0 bases, J lost 5 bases, and 16 bases lay in between. This CDR3 spans 16 amino acids. CDR1 SGDLS and CDR2 YYNGEE come from the germline V gene. The CDR3 region is CASSVGIRVEGDTQYF. As DNA, the CDR3 is TGTGCCAGCAGCGTAGGTATTCGGGTTGAGGGAGATACGCAGTATTTT.

The chain's CDR3 is CASSATHGGSGTQYF. CDR3 in DNA: TGTGCCAGCAGCGCAACCCATGGGGGGTCGGGGACCCAGTACTTC. This chain links TRBV9 with TRBJ2-5; possible D gene TRBD2, 6 bases. This CDR3 has 15 amino acids. The V gene's germline CDR1 is SGDLS and CDR2 YYNGEE. Trimming removed 3 bases from V and 7 bases from J, with 19 bases in between. The complete variable domain, with remaining parts taken from reference TRBV9 and TRBJ2-5, reads DSGVTQTPKHLITATGQRVTLRCSPRSGDLSVYWYQQSLDQGLQFLIQYYNGEERAKGNILERFSAQQFPDLHSELNLSSLELGDSALYFCASSATHGGSGTQYFGPGTRLLVL.

V gene TRBV28 combines with J gene TRBJ2-1, with D possibly matching TRBD1 (6 bases). Germline V CDR1 and CDR2: MDHEN, SYDVKM. V gave up 6 bases and J gave up 2 bases, with 17 bases separating them. The CDR3 totals 16 residues. The CDR3, as DNA: TGTGCCAGCAGCTTAACCCAGGGGATTACCTACAATGAGCAGTTCTTC. Amino acids: CASSLTQGITYNEQFF.